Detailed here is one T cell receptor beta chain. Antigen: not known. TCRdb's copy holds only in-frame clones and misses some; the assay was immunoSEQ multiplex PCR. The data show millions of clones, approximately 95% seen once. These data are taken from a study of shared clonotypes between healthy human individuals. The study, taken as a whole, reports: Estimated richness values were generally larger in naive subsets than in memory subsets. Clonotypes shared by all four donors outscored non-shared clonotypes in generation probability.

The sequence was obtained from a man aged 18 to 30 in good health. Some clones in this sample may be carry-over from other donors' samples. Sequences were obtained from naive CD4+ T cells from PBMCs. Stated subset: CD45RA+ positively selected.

The CDR3 nucleotides are TGCGCCAGCAGCCCCGGACCTGACTTCACAGATACGCAGTATTTT. This gives the protein CASSPGPDFTDTQYF. The chain employs TRBV5-1 and TRBJ2-3, with D hard to call. Germline V gene lookup returns CDR1 SGHRS and CDR2 YFSETQ. This CDR3 has 15 amino acids. The V and J ends lost 4 bases and 2 bases respectively, with 14 bases between them.